Below, 8 T cell receptor beta chains from the same sample are listed, as sequenced in a study of T cell responses to AZD1222 COVID-19 vaccine (dated by TCRdb to the early 2020s). Taken with the paper, the label for time point translates to: baseline before first vaccination. Libraries were constructed by the immunoSEQ multiplex PCR assay. TCRdb holds this immuneACCESS table with in-frame rearrangements only. Some clones are missing; in checked studies, unresolved V genes explain under half, and the rest has no known cause. This sample gives about 100,000 clones in total; approximately 90% of them show up just once. About 1.7% of the sample is taken by the ten largest. The specimen was peripheral blood, collected on day 0 of AZD1222 vaccination. The receptors originated from an adult in good health.

The chain links TRBV6-4 to TRBJ2-2; D may be TRBD2 (5 bases). V was pared by 3 bases and J by 4 bases, with 12 bases between. Germline assignment: CDR1 MRHNA and CDR2 SNTAGT. The CDR3 spans 15 residues. The CDR3 sequence is CASSEEGSSTGELFF. DNA for the CDR3: TGTGCCAGCAGTGAAGAAGGGAGCAGCACCGGGGAGCTGTTTTTT.

This sequence joins TRBV19 and TRBJ1-2; D possibly corresponds to TRBD1 (5 bases). The germline V gene has CDR1 LNHDA and CDR2 SQIVND (reference sequence). V shed 3 bases and J shed 7 bases, with 27 bases lying between them. This CDR3 comprises 18 residues. In DNA form, the CDR3 reads TGTGCCAGTAGTATCACGCCCAGCGCCAGGGACCTGTTTCGTGGCTACACCTTC. Its translation: CASSITPSARDLFRGYTF.

The CDR3 nucleotides read TGTGCCAGCAGGCTCTCCGGGACAGGGGTAGGCTACACCTTC. Residues: CASRLSGTGVGYTF. The chain joins TRBV7-9 to TRBJ1-2; 10 nucleotides align to TRBD1. This CDR3 has 14 amino acids. CDR1 and CDR2 (germline): SEHNR, FQNEAQ (reference sequence). The V gene end was trimmed by 6 bases and the J gene end by 8 bases; junction bases not matched to a gene: 9.

This chain joins TRBV9 and TRBJ1-6; 7 bases are a match to TRBD1. The CDR3 loop spans 15 amino acids. The germline V gene encodes CDR1 SGDLS and CDR2 YYNGEE. The V and J ends lost 3 bases and 10 bases, in that order; junction bases with no gene match: 10. For the CDR3, the DNA is TGTGCCAGCAGCGGGACAGGAAAAGGAGGATCACCCCTCCACTTT. This codes for CASSGTGKGGSPLHF.

This chain links TRBV7-9 with TRBJ1-5; no definite D call. This CDR3 region has 12 residues. Germline assignment: CDR1 SEHNR and CDR2 FQNEAQ (reference sequence). The V gene lost 5 bases and the J gene lost 5 bases, with 7 bases spanning the gap. CDR3 sequence (DNA): TGTGCCAGCAGCCAGGATGATCAGCCCCAGCATTTT. This encodes CASSQDDQPQHF.

The genes are TRBV5-6 and TRBJ2-7; 7 positions match TRBD1. There are 18 residues in the CDR3. In germline, CDR1 is SGHDT, CDR2 YYEEEE. V trimming: 1 base; J trimming: 6 bases; junction bases outside the gene matches: 19. The CDR3 protein is CASSLILFPPDRTAEQYF. The DNA for the CDR3 is TGTGCCAGCAGCTTGATTCTCTTTCCCCCGGACAGGACTGCCGAGCAGTACTTC.

The chain links TRBV6-2 or TRBV6-3 to TRBJ1-5; D call uncertain. Germline V lookup: CDR1 MNHEY, CDR2 SVGEGT. This CDR3 region has 14 residues. V lost 4 bases, J lost 0 bases, and 7 bases lay in between. In DNA, the CDR3 is TGTGCCAGCAGTTTATGGCATAGCAATCAGCCCCAGCATTTT. Translating it yields CASSLWHSNQPQHF.

In DNA form, the CDR3 reads TGTGCCAGCACCCGGGACGGCAATGAGCAGTTCTTC. Protein: CASTRDGNEQFF. The chain employs TRBV7-9 and TRBJ2-1, with D perhaps TRBD1 or TRBD2 (5 bases each). Germline CDR1 is SEHNR and CDR2 is FQNEAQ (reference sequence). Trimming stripped 7 bases from V and 6 bases from J, with 10 bases between. The CDR3 consists of 12 residues.